What follows are 3 T cell receptor beta chains derived from one specimen sequenced in a study of cytomegalovirus exposure and HLA in healthy donors. The PCR contained 60 Vbeta and 13 Jbeta primers. Clones were sequenced by immunoSEQ multiplex PCR, and TCRdb holds only the in-frame ones, with some missing. The sample carries approximately 200,000 clones, roughly 80% recorded once. Sequencing input: PBMCs. The receptor set was obtained from a girl aged 2 to 10 in good health and CMV-seronegative.

This clone was counted between two and nine times. This rearrangement joins TRBV18 to TRBJ1-4; D unclear. V dropped 3 bases and J dropped 7 bases, with 9 bases sitting between them. Germline V CDR1 and CDR2: KGHSH, LQKENI. This CDR3 has 13 residues. DNA for the CDR3: TGTGCCAGCTCACCTGTTGAGGGTGAAAAACTGTTTTTT. It specifies CASSPVEGEKLFF.

The sample holds a few counts of this clone. V gene TRBV5-4 combines with J gene TRBJ1-2; D unclear. CDR1 is SGHNT and CDR2 is YYREEE in the germline V gene (reference sequence). V was trimmed by 2 bases and J by 7 bases, leaving 9 bases between them. The CDR3 contains 12 residues. The CDR3 DNA reads TGTGCCAGCAGCTTTCCGTACGGTGGCTACACCTTC. Its translation is CASSFPYGGYTF. Drawing the rest from reference TRBV5-4 and TRBJ1-2, the complete variable domain is ETGVTQSPTHLIKTRGQQVTLRCSSQSGHNTVSWYQQALGQGPQFIFQYYREEENGRGNFPPRFSGLQFPNYSSELNVNALELDDSALYLCASSFPYGGYTFGSGTRLTVV.

This clone was seen just once. The V call is TRBV20-1, the J call TRBJ2-7; possibly TRBD2 for D (6 bases). CDR3 length: 11 residues. The germline CDR1 and CDR2 sequences are DFQATT and SNEGSKA (reference sequence). Trimming shortened V by 1 base and J by 5 bases, and 6 bases separated the two germline ends. The CDR3 DNA reads TGCAGTGCTAGAGGGGGGGACGAGCAGTACTTC. As protein: CSARGGDEQYF.